This T cell receptor beta chain appears in the sequencing data of a study of OX40 agonist ivuxolimab in advanced cancers. Looking at the study overall: Participants averaged approximately 65 years of age (range 23 to 79) and were under 90% male.

This table comes from immunoSEQ multiplex PCR, and its TCRdb copy is limited to in-frame clones, with some not included. The sample has approximately 82,000 clones, over 80% seen once. Notes on the study in general: The investigators did not determine what antigen specificity the expanded peripheral T cells had. Expanded clones tended on average to be more numerous among CD8+ T cells than CD4+. Within 6 weeks, CD4+ and CD8+ blood T cells expanded clonally at 0.1 to 3.0 mg/kg.

About this clone itself: Its antigen is still unknown.

From germline, CDR1 is SGHNT and CDR2 YENEEA. The CDR3 is made up of 16 amino acids. J was trimmed by 2 bases and V by 2 bases; bases with no gene match: 5. This TCR derives from an adult with an advanced solid tumor such as melanoma, head and neck, liver or kidney cancer. The sample here was CD4+ or CD8+ T cells sorted from blood, taken in a trial of the OX40 agonist ivuxolimab. The genes are TRBV11-3 and TRBJ2-2; 7 bases are shared with TRBD2. The CDR3 nucleotides read TGTGCCAGCAGCTTAAGGGCGGGGGTAAACACCGGGGAGCTGTTTTTT. Protein sequence: CASSLRAGVNTGELFF.